This TCR beta chain came from a study of blood T cell repertoires in COVID-19. Study in general: Donors in the United States, Italy and Spain gave samples during acute or convalescent COVID-19. Nucleic acid was either cDNA or gDNA, and it came from T cells, B-cell-depleted T cells, or PBMCs.

CDR1 is DFQATT, CDR2 SNEGSKA, per germline (reference sequence). V was cut by 3 bases and J by 10 bases, with 13 bases left in between. This CDR3 has 13 residues. Per the authors' pipeline: Counts of nucleated cells, estimated from reference gene primer amplification, were obtained. Sequenced by immunoSEQ multiplex PCR; TCRdb stores in-frame clones only, minus some. That table gives V, J and clone size, and the DNA gave D and trimming. The profile shows 300,000 or so clones, more than 70% of them singletons. The source of this sequence is a man younger than 30 who had recovered from COVID-19. The sample taken for sequencing was peripheral blood. This sequence joins TRBV20-1 and TRBJ1-6, with D perhaps matching TRBD1 (5 bases). Here the CDR3 reads CSASRQGDSPLHF. The DNA for the CDR3 is TGCAGTGCTAGTAGGCAGGGCGACTCACCCCTCCACTTT.